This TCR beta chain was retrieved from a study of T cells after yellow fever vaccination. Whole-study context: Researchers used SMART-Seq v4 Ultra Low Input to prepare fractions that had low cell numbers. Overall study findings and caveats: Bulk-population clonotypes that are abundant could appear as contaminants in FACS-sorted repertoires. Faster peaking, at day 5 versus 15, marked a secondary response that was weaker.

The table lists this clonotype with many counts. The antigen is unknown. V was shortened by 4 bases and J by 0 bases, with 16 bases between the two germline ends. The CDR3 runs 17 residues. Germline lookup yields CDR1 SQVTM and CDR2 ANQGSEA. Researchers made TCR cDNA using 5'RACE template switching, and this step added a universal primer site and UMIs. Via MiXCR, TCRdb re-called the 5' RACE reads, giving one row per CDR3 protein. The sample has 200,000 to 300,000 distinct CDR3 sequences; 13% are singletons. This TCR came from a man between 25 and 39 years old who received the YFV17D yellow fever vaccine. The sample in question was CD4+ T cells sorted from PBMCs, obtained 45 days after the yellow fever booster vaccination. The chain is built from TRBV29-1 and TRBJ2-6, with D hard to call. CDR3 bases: TGCAGCGTTGCTGGGCGCAACTCACACTCTGGGGCCAACGTCCTGACTTTC. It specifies CSVAGRNSHSGANVLTF.